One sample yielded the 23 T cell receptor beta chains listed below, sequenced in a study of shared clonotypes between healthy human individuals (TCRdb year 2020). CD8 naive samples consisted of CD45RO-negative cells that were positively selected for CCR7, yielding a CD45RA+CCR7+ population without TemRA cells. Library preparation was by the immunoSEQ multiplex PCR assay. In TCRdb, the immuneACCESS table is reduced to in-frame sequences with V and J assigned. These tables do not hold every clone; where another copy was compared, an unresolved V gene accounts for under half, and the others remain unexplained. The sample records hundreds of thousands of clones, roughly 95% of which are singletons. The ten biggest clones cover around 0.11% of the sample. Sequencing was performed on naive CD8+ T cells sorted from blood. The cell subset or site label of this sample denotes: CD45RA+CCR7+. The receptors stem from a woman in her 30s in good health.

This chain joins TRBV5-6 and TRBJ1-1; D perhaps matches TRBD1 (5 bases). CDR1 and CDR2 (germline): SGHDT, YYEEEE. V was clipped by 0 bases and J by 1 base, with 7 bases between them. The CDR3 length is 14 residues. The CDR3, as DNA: TGTGCCAGCAGCTTGGTACAGGCGAACACTGAAGCTTTCTTT. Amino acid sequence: CASSLVQANTEAFF.

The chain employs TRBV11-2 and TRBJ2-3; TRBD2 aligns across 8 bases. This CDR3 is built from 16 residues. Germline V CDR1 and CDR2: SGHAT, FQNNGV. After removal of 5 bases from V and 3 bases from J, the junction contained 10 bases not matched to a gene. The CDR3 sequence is CASSLPEGLVTDTQYF. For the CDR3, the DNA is TGTGCCAGCAGCCTCCCCGAGGGACTAGTAACAGATACGCAGTATTTT.

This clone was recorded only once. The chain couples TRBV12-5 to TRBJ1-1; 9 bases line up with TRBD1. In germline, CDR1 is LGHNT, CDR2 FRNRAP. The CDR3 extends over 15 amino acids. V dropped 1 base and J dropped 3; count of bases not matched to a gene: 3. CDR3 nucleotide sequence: TGTGCTAGTGGTTTGGGACAGGGGGTTCACACTGAAGCTTTCTTT. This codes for CASGLGQGVHTEAFF.

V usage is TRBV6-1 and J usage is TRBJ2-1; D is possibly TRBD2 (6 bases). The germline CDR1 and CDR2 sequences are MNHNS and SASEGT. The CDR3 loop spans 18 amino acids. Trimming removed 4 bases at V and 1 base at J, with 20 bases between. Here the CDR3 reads CASSVKGMGSGSYNEQFF. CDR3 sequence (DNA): TGTGCCAGCAGTGTCAAAGGGATGGGGAGCGGGTCCTACAATGAGCAGTTCTTC.

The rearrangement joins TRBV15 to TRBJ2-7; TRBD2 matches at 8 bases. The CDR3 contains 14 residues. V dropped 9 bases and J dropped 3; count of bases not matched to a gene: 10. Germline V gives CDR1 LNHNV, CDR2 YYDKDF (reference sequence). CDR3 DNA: TGTGCCACTGGAGTAGCGGGGACGGGCTACGAGCAGTACTTC. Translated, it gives CATGVAGTGYEQYF.

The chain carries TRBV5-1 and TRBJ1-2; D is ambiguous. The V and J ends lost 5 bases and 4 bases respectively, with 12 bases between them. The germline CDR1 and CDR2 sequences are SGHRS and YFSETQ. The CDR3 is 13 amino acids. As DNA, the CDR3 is TGCGCCAGCAGACGGACGGTGAGCTATGGCTACACCTTC. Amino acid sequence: CASRRTVSYGYTF.

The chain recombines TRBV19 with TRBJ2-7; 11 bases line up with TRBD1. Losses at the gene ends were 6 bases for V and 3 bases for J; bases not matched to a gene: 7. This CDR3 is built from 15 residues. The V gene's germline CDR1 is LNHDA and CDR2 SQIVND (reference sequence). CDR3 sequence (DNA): TGTGCCAGTAGCCCCGGACAGGGGGCGGGCTACGAGCAGTACTTC. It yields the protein CASSPGQGAGYEQYF. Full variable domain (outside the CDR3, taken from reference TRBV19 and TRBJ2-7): DGGITQSPKYLFRKEGQNVTLSCEQNLNHDAMYWYRQDPGQGLRLIYYSQIVNDFQKGDIAEGYSVSREKKESFPLTVTSAQKNPTAFYLCASSPGQGAGYEQYFGPGTRLTVT.

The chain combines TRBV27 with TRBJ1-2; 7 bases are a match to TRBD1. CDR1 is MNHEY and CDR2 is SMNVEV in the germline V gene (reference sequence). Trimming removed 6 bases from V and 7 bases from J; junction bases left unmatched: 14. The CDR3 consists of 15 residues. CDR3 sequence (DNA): TGTGCCAGCAGGGTATACAGGGGCCACCGGGGTGGCTACACCTTC. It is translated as CASRVYRGHRGGYTF.

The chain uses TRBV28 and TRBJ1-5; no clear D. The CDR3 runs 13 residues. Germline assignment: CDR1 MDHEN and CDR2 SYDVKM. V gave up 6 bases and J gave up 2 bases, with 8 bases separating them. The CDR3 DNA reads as TGTGCCAGCAGGGGGAGCCGCAATCAGCCCCAGCATTTT. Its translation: CASRGSRNQPQHF.

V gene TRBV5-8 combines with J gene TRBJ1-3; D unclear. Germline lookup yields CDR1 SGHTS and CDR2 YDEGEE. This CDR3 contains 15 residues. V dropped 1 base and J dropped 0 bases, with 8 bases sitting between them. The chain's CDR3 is CASSLSGSSGNTIYF. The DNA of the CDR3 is TGTGCCAGCAGCTTGTCAGGTTCCTCTGGAAACACCATATATTTT.

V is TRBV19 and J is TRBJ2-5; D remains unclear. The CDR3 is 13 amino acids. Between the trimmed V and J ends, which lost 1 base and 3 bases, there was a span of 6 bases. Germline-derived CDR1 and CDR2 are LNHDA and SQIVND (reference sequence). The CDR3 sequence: CASSIGQKETQYF. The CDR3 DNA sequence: TGTGCCAGTAGTATAGGCCAGAAAGAGACCCAGTACTTC.

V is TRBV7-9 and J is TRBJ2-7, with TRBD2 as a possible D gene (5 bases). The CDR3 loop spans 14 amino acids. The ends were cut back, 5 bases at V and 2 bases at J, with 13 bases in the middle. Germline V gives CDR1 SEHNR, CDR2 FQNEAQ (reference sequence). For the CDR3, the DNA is TGTGCCAGCAGCAAACAACTAGAAGCCTACGAGCAGTACTTC. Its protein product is CASSKQLEAYEQYF. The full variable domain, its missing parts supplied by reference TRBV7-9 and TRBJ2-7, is DTGVSQNPRHKITKRGQNVTFRCDPISEHNRLYWYRQTLGQGPEFLTYFQNEAQLEKSRLLSDRFSAERPKGSFSTLEIQRTEQGDSAMYLCASSKQLEAYEQYFGPGTRLTVT.

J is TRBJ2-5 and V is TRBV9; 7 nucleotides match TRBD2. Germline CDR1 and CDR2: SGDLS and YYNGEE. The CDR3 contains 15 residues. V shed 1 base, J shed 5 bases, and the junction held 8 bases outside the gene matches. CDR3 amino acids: CASSVSGGSSETQYF. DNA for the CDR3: TGTGCCAGCAGCGTAAGCGGCGGGAGTAGCGAGACCCAGTACTTC.

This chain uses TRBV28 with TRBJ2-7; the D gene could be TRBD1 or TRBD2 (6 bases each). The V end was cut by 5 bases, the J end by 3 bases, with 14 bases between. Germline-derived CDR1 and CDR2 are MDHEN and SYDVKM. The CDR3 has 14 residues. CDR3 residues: CASSPGGGDYEQYF. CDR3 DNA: TGTGCCAGCAGTCCCGGGGGCGGCGACTACGAGCAGTACTTC.

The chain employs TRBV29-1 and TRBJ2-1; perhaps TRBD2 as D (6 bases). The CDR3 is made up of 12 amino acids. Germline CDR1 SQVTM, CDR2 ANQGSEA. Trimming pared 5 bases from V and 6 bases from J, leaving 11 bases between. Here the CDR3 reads CSVRGNGNEQFF. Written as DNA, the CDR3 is TGCAGCGTTCGGGGGAACGGCAATGAGCAGTTCTTC.

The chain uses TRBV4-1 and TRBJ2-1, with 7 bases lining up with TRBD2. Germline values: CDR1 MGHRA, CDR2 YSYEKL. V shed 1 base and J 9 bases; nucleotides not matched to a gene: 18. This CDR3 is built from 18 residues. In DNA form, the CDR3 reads TGCGCCAGCAGCCAAGGGGGGAGACTAGCCCTGGGTGGGGGTGAGCAGTTCTTC. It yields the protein CASSQGGRLALGGGEQFF.

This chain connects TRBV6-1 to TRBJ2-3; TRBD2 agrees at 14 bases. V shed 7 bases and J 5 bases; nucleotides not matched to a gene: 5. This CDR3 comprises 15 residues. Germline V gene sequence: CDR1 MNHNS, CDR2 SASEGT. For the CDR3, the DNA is TGTGCCAGCATCGGGACTAGCGGGAGTGGAGATACGCAGTATTTT. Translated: CASIGTSGSGDTQYF.

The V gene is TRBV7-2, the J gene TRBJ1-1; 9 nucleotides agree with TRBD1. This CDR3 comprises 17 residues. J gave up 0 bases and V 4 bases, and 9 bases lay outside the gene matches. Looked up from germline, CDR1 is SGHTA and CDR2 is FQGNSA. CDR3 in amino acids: CASSWDREYYLNTEAFF. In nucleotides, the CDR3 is TGTGCCAGCAGCTGGGACAGGGAGTACTACCTGAACACTGAAGCTTTCTTT.

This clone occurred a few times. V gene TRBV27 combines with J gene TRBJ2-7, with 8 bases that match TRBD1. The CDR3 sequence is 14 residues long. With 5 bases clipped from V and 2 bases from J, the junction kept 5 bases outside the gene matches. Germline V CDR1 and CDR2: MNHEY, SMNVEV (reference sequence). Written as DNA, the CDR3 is TGTGCCAGCAGTGTCGGACAGGGACCCTACGAGCAGTACTTC. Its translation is CASSVGQGPYEQYF.

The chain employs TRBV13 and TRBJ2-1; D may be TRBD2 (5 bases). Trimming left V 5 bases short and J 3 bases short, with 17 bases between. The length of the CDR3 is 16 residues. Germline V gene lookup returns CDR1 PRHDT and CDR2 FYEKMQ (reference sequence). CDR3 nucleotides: TGTGCCAGCAGCCGGTCGGGGAGTGGGTTCTACAATGAGCAGTTCTTC. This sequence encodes CASSRSGSGFYNEQFF.

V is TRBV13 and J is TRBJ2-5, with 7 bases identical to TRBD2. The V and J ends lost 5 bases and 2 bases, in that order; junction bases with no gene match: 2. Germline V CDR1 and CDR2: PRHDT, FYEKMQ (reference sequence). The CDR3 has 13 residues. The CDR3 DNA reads TGTGCCAGCAGCACGGGACTACAAGAGACCCAGTACTTC. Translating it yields CASSTGLQETQYF.

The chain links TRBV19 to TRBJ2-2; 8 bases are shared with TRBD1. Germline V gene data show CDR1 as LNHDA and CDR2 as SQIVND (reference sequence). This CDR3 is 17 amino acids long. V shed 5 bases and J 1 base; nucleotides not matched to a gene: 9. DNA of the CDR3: TGTGCCAGTAGTCCTCAAACCGGGACAGGGAACACCGGGGAGCTGTTTTTT. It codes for CASSPQTGTGNTGELFF.

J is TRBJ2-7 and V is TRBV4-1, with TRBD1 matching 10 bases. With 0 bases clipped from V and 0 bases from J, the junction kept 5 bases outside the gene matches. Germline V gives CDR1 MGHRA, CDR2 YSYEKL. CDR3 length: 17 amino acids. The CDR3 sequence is CASSQDRWTGGSYEQYF. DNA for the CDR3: TGCGCCAGCAGCCAAGATCGCTGGACAGGGGGCTCCTACGAGCAGTACTTC.